The text below deals with one T cell receptor beta chain. This entry comes from a study of early stage breast cancer tumors. The method was immunoSEQ multiplex PCR; TCRdb's version includes in-frame clones alone and lacks a portion of them. This sample has 14,000 or so clones; about four fifths occur once, and the top ten carry about 7.4%. After removal of 1 base from V and 10 bases from J, the junction contained 13 bases not matched to a gene. The CDR3 runs 16 residues. Germline V CDR1 and CDR2: SGHDN, FVKESK. Sufficient DNA from normal breast often required roughly 95-320 mg tissue. The chain employs TRBV14 and TRBJ2-1; TRBD2 matches 7 bases. This TCR came from a person in their fifties with breast cancer. Sequenced sample: normal breast tissue next to the tumor. CDR3 DNA sequence: TGTGCCAGCAGCCAAGTGGGAGGGCTAGCGGTGGGAGAGCAGTTCTTC. It translates to CASSQVGGLAVGEQFF. Full variable domain (outside the CDR3, taken from reference TRBV14 and TRBJ2-1): EAGVTQFPSHSVIEKGQTVTLRCDPISGHDNLYWYRRVMGKEIKFLLHFVKESKQDESGMPNNRFLAERTGGTYSTLKVQPAELEDSGVYFCASSQVGGLAVGEQFFGPGTRLTVL.